A single T cell receptor beta chain is shown here with its context. This clone was observed a single time. What this receptor recognizes is not known. No per-base quality is available; no much larger clone lies one base away. Reading the germline V gene (reference sequence) gives CDR1 LNHNV and CDR2 YYDKDF. V trim: 5 bases; J trim: 3 bases; unmatched bases: 12. The CDR3 holds 16 amino acids from the cysteine to the phenylalanine. Only CDR3 DNA is held: 48 bases, read in frame from base 1. The immunoSEQ Assay, a bias-controlled multiplex PCR, was used to amplify TCRbeta CDR3 regions from genomic DNA. Processing in the source paper ran as follows. The number of nucleated cells in each sample was estimated from the amplification of reference gene primers within the assay. Sequence reads were collapsed and filtered to measure the absolute abundance of every unique TCRbeta CDR3 rearrangement. Productive Simpson clonality was computed per sample as the square root of Simpson's diversity index over productive rearrangements. TCRdb re-hosts the immuneACCESS table, in-frame sequences only. Its copies lack some clones; in the studies checked, an unresolved V gene accounts for under half of them, and the cause for the rest is not known. The V and J calls and clone size are taken from that table; D and trimming were inferred from the DNA. The sample table records some 170,000 clones; 84% of these occur just once. The ten largest account for approximately 16% of the sample.

The data are from a study of blood T cell repertoires in COVID-19 (dated by TCRdb to the early 2020s). Regarding the study in general: Samples from collaborators originated in the United States, Italy and Spain and spanned both the acute and convalescent phases of COVID-19. The prospective study material was composed of cDNA or gDNA derived from T cells, B-cell-depleted T cells, or PBMCs. The repertoires were released in a freely available public database meant as a resource for research on the immune response to SARS-CoV-2. Nearly every sample came with metadata listing a de-identified subject ID, COVID-19 status, age in years and sex. Subjects who had been exposed to COVID-19, were actively infected with it, or had recovered from it provided the deeply sampled blood TCRbeta repertoires that made up the dataset. The samples were drawn from the first 160 participants of the ongoing ImmuneRACE study and from 1,254 subjects provided by 6 global collaborators. Where available, HLA class I and class II types were taken from metadata supplied by the sample provider and were not determined by assay-based typing.

Broad study findings and their caveats: How much clinical and demographic metadata was included differed by source and by participant, and the metadata was provided uncurated.

Enrolling through a virtual design, the prospective study's participants ranged in age from roughly 18 to 95 years and lived across roughly 23 United States geographic areas. In the prospective study, cohorts were assigned on the basis of participant-reported clinical history obtained from a screening survey and a study questionnaire. Recovered participants in ImmuneRACE Cohort 3 were defined as having two consecutive negative NP/OP PCR tests, clearance from a healthcare professional, or resolution of symptoms. In the prospective study, whole blood, serum and a nasopharyngeal or oropharyngeal swab were collected from each participant by mobile phlebotomists. Participants in the prospective study had the option to provide additional blood draws and questionnaires over an approximately 2-month period. Blood samples from the prospective study were shipped frozen or at room temperature prior to DNA extraction.

This TCR was recovered from a man aged 45-60 years who had recovered from COVID-19. The chain couples TRBV15 to TRBJ2-5, with TRBD2 identical over 7 junction bases. Source material: PBMCs or T cells enriched from blood (not recorded which). Here the CDR3 is given as CATSRGEAAGKETQYF. The bases are TGTGCCACCAGCCGGGGGGAGGCAGCAGGCAAAGAGACCCAGTACTTC.